This TCR beta chain was captured in a study of blood T cell repertoires in COVID-19. TCRdb's table, derived via immunoSEQ multiplex PCR, lists solely in-frame clones and lacks some. The sample lists some 170,000 clones; 82% were seen once. The CDR3 totals 18 residues. The ends lost 0 bases at V and 0 bases at J; junction bases unmatched: 9. CDR1 and CDR2 from the germline V gene are SGHRS and YFSETQ. The V and J genes are TRBV5-1 and TRBJ2-5; 9 bases fit TRBD2. Material for sequencing was peripheral blood. This receptor was identified in a woman in her 70s with acute or convalescent COVID-19. CDR3 amino acids: CASSLGSGSRTYQETQYF. CDR3 sequence (DNA): TGCGCCAGCAGCTTGGGTAGCGGGAGTCGAACGTACCAAGAGACCCAGTACTTC.